The rows below give T cell receptor beta chains drawn from one sample of a study of T-cell memory formation after mild COVID-19. One entry per CDR3 protein results from TCRdb running MiXCR on the 5' RACE reads. In the table there are 90,000 to 120,000 distinct CDR3 sequences, roughly an eighth of which are singletons. The sample was PBMCs or a T cell subset sorted from them (not recorded which). These receptors all come from a young man who had mild COVID-19 (a few samples of this study predate the infection). Cell type and time point are not known. The CDR3 runs from the conserved cysteine through the conserved F or W.

v_gene: TRBV29-1; j_gene: TRBJ1-1; CDR3aa: CSDTTGNTEAFF
v_gene: TRBV4-3; j_gene: TRBJ2-2; CDR3aa: CASSQDPEGANTGELFF
v_gene: TRBV5-5; j_gene: TRBJ1-1; CDR3aa: CASSLTWALNTEAFF
v_gene: TRBV2; j_gene: TRBJ1-4; CDR3aa: CASSDLRQVATNEKLFF
v_gene: TRBV11-2; j_gene: TRBJ2-1; CDR3aa: CASSLEGAEAGGVYNEQFF
v_gene: TRBV7-9; j_gene: TRBJ2-7; CDR3aa: CASSSQELHSYEQYF
v_gene: TRBV28; j_gene: TRBJ1-2; CDR3aa: CASSHTTGSYGYTF
v_gene: TRBV5-1; j_gene: TRBJ1-1; CDR3aa: CASSWTQGGTEAFF
v_gene: TRBV9; j_gene: TRBJ2-5; CDR3aa: CASSPVSYQETQYF
v_gene: TRBV3-1; j_gene: TRBJ2-3; CDR3aa: CASSPGQDTQYF
v_gene: TRBV6-5; j_gene: TRBJ2-1; CDR3aa: CASSYFRGAGEQFF
v_gene: TRBV27; j_gene: TRBJ1-5; CDR3aa: CATKTGVSNQPQHF
v_gene: TRBV29-1; j_gene: TRBJ1-2; CDR3aa: CTVDLGGYGYTF
v_gene: TRBV7-2; j_gene: TRBJ1-2; CDR3aa: CASSFVTGQTYGYTF
v_gene: TRBV5-5; j_gene: TRBJ1-5; CDR3aa: CASGQGVNQPQHF
v_gene: TRBV9; j_gene: TRBJ1-3; CDR3aa: CASSVVGGLSGNTIYF
v_gene: TRBV5-4; j_gene: TRBJ1-6; CDR3aa: CASSPGQGASPLHF
v_gene: TRBV7-9; j_gene: TRBJ2-7; CDR3aa: CASSTSRDSWFQQYF
v_gene: TRBV27; j_gene: TRBJ2-1; CDR3aa: CASSLTLDRVNYNEQFF
v_gene: TRBV12-3/TRBV12-4; j_gene: TRBJ2-1; CDR3aa: CASSWGNNEQFF
v_gene: TRBV5-5; j_gene: TRBJ1-4; CDR3aa: CASSLSGDYEKLFF
v_gene: TRBV18; j_gene: TRBJ1-5; CDR3aa: CASSPRDGNNQPQHF
v_gene: TRBV6-6; j_gene: TRBJ2-4; CDR3aa: CASHPVDRDIQYF
v_gene: TRBV25-1; j_gene: TRBJ2-7; CDR3aa: CASSESGWGRTYEQYF
v_gene: TRBV6-5; j_gene: TRBJ2-2; CDR3aa: CASSYSVRGSGELFF
v_gene: TRBV6-4; j_gene: TRBJ1-1; CDR3aa: CASGNRVAEAFF
v_gene: TRBV6-5; j_gene: TRBJ2-1; CDR3aa: CASSYSEPPTYNEQFF
v_gene: TRBV7-9; j_gene: TRBJ1-3; CDR3aa: CASSGDRGTPGNTIYF
v_gene: TRBV9; j_gene: TRBJ2-5; CDR3aa: CASSPGLGGQETQYF
v_gene: TRBV5-4; j_gene: TRBJ1-1; CDR3aa: CASSFGGAETEAFF
v_gene: TRBV9; j_gene: TRBJ1-3; CDR3aa: CASSVEGNSGNTIYF
v_gene: TRBV4-1; j_gene: TRBJ1-1; CDR3aa: CASSQEVLTEAFF
v_gene: TRBV5-1; j_gene: TRBJ1-4; CDR3aa: CASSLAPGSTNEKLFF
v_gene: TRBV9; j_gene: TRBJ1-1; CDR3aa: CASSQGGGFRSEAFF
v_gene: TRBV28; j_gene: TRBJ2-3; CDR3aa: CASSQKGFWGTDTQYF
v_gene: TRBV12-5; j_gene: TRBJ2-2; CDR3aa: CASGLILKGRADTGELFF
v_gene: TRBV5-1; j_gene: TRBJ2-2; CDR3aa: CASSLSQRESTANTGELFF
v_gene: TRBV29-1; j_gene: TRBJ1-1; CDR3aa: CSVGDIFF
v_gene: TRBV28; j_gene: TRBJ2-1; CDR3aa: CASKVPSYNEQFF
v_gene: TRBV7-8; j_gene: TRBJ2-2; CDR3aa: CASSFAGNTGELFF
v_gene: TRBV3-1; j_gene: TRBJ2-5; CDR3aa: CASSQEELNRKETQYF